This TCR beta chain was identified during a study of blood T cell repertoires in COVID-19. V was cut by 6 bases and J by 3 bases, with 18 bases left in between. Germline V gene data show CDR1 as MNHEY and CDR2 as SVGAGI. The CDR3 consists of 15 residues. Produced via immunoSEQ multiplex PCR; TCRdb's table is partial and in-frame only. Among under 200,000 clones listed, roughly 80% were seen once. This sequence originates from a man aged 45-65 years who had recovered from COVID-19. Source material: PBMCs or T cells enriched from blood (not recorded which). The rearrangement links TRBV6-5 to TRBJ2-7; possible D gene TRBD2, 7 bases. In DNA, the CDR3 is TGTGCCAGCAGCCAGACGGGGGGCAACGTCTACGAGCAGTACTTC. Translation: CASSQTGGNVYEQYF.